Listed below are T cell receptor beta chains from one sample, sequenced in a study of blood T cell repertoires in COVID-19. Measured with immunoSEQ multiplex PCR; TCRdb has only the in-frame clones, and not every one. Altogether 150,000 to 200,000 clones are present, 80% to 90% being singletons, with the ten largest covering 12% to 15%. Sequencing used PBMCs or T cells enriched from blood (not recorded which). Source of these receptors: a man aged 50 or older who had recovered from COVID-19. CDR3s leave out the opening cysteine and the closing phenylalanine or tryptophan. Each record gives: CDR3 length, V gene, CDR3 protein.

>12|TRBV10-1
ASSESAGEVEAF
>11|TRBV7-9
ASSQTGGDGYT
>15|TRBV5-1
ASSYLTGSPLNTEAF
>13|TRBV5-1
ASSQGQGLTDTQY
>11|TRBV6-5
ASKVSGADTQY
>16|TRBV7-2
ASSLVPTSGGAKNIQY
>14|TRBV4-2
ASSQDQDRNTGELF
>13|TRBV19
ASSIGQGVNYGYT
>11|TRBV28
ASRGRGQNIQY
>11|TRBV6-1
ASSEQGNYGYT
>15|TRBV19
ASSSLLAGWRTGELF
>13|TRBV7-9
ASSAPGQGTYEQY
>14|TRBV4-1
ASSQDSSNRGYGYT
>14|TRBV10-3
AISESKRGSQETQY
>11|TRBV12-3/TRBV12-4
ASSYRGTGELF
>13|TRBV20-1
SASYRPGGNYGYT
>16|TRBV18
ASSKTSGGAGSTDTQY
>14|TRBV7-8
ASSLDGRGTNSPLH
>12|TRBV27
ASKTDRGWTEAF
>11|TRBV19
ASSGAGTGELF
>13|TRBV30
AWSFRGSSNQPQH
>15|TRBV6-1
ASSEGVSSGNTGELF
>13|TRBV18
ASSTRTGGSYEQY
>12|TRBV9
ASSGGGRDEKLF
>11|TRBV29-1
SISWGLSYEQY
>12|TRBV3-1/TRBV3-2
ASSPATGNYGYT
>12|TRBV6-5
ASRGQGWFYGYT
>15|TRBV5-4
ASSPRLAGGGTDTQY
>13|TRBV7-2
ASSLSRTGKGEQY
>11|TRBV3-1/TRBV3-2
ASGRDRVSGYT